These 32 T cell receptor beta chains came from one sample sequenced in a study of T cell repertoires in ileal Crohn's disease. Method: immunoSEQ multiplex PCR; TCRdb's copy keeps in-frame clones and lacks some. The table lists more than 4,000 clones, about 81% of them singletons. The source material was ileal tissue. These receptor sequences come from an adult with Crohn's disease.

This clone is a singleton in its sample. The rearrangement uses TRBV28 and TRBJ1-5; D remains unclear. This CDR3 is built from 15 residues. CDR1 is MDHEN, CDR2 SYDVKM, per germline. The V end was cut by 2 bases, the J end by 9 bases, with 17 bases between. CDR3 sequence: CASSLPGIGGVPQHF. The CDR3 DNA reads as TGTGCCAGCAGTTTACCGGGGATCGGTGGGGTGCCCCAGCATTTT. The full variable domain, in which reference TRBV28 and TRBJ1-5 provide the parts outside the CDR3, is DVKVTQSSRYLVKRTGEKVFLECVQDMDHENMFWYRQDPGLGLRLIYFSYDVKMKEKGDIPEGYSVSREKKERFSLILESASTNQTSMYLCASSLPGIGGVPQHFGDGTRLSIL.

The rearrangement links TRBV4-3 to TRBJ1-5, with 7 bases lining up with TRBD1. In germline, CDR1 is LGHNA, CDR2 YSLEER. CDR3 size: 15 residues. Losses at the gene ends were 4 bases for V and 0 bases for J; bases not matched to a gene: 3. The CDR3 bases are TGCGCCAGCAGCCTCGACAGGGTTAGCAATCAGCCCCAGCATTTT. Amino acid sequence: CASSLDRVSNQPQHF.

The chain carries TRBV2 and TRBJ1-1, with 8 bases identical to TRBD1. This CDR3 comprises 15 residues. V shed 5 bases and J 5 bases; nucleotides not matched to a gene: 10. Germline V gene data show CDR1 as SNHLY and CDR2 as FYNNEI. CDR3 loop: CASSPYQQGETEAFF. For the CDR3, the DNA is TGTGCCAGCAGTCCTTATCAACAGGGGGAAACTGAAGCTTTCTTT.

The chain uses TRBV12-2 and TRBJ1-5; TRBD1 is the table's D call, not checked against the DNA. TRBV12-2 is marked as a pseudogene. CDR3 length equals 17 residues. CDR3: CASRLGRDRGYMQPQHF. The DNA for the CDR3 is TGTGCAAGTCGCTTAGGAAGGGACAGGGGGTATATGCAGCCCCAGCATTTT.

This clone was recorded only once. The chain links TRBV12-5 to TRBJ2-7; 7 bases map to TRBD1. CDR1 is LGHNT and CDR2 is FRNRAP in the germline V gene. V was pared by 8 bases and J by 5 bases, with 9 bases of the junction left unmatched. This CDR3 has 13 amino acids. The CDR3 here is CASLGQGGNEQYF. The DNA of the CDR3 is TGTGCTAGTTTGGGACAAGGGGGCAACGAGCAGTACTTC.

The chain joins TRBV23-1 to TRBJ1-2; 7 positions match TRBD1. Being an ORF, TRBV23-1 has a function that is uncertain. Trimming took 3 bases from V and 6 from J; bases not matched to a gene: 16. The CDR3 loop spans 17 amino acids. The CDR3: CASSHGVILGTEDGYTF. The DNA for the CDR3 is TGCGCCAGCAGTCACGGGGTAATTCTGGGGACAGAGGATGGCTACACCTTC.

The rearrangement links TRBV19 to TRBJ2-7, with a weak D call TRBD1 (5 bases). The V end was cut by 3 bases, the J end by 3 bases, with 12 bases between. The CDR3 contains 14 residues. From germline, CDR1 is LNHDA and CDR2 SQIVND (reference sequence). CDR3 protein: CASSMAPGHYEQYF. The CDR3 bases are TGTGCCAGTAGTATGGCGCCAGGGCACTACGAGCAGTACTTC. Full variable domain (outside the CDR3, taken from reference TRBV19 and TRBJ2-7): DGGITQSPKYLFRKEGQNVTLSCEQNLNHDAMYWYRQDPGQGLRLIYYSQIVNDFQKGDIAEGYSVSREKKESFPLTVTSAQKNPTAFYLCASSMAPGHYEQYFGPGTRLTVT.

The table lists this clone with a few counts. This rearrangement joins TRBV7-6 to TRBJ2-7, with a tentative D call TRBD2 (5 bases). V lost 5 bases to trimming and J lost 2 bases, with 16 bases between them. The CDR3 contains 15 residues. CDR1 and CDR2 from the germline V gene are SGHVS and FNYEAQ. CDR3 sequence: CASSLGDEGPYEQYF. DNA of the CDR3: TGTGCCAGCAGCCTCGGGGATGAGGGTCCCTACGAGCAGTACTTC.

The genes are TRBV27 and TRBJ1-4, with a tentative D call TRBD1 (5 bases). The germline gives CDR1 MNHEY, CDR2 SMNVEV (reference sequence). The V gene lost 6 bases and the J gene lost 4 bases, with 12 bases spanning the gap. The length of the CDR3 is 14 residues. CDR3 in amino acids: CASRRGGLNEKLFF. The CDR3 DNA follows: TGTGCCAGCAGAAGGGGTGGCCTTAATGAAAAACTGTTTTTT.

The chain joins TRBV2 to TRBJ2-2; 7 nucleotides line up with TRBD1. The V gene's germline CDR1 is SNHLY and CDR2 FYNNEI. CDR3 length equals 13 residues. Trimming cost V 11 bases and J 0 bases; bases outside gene matches: 3. CDR3: CAEGQTNTGELFF. The CDR3 DNA reads TGTGCCGAGGGACAGACGAACACCGGGGAGCTGTTTTTT. The whole variable domain, remainder taken from reference TRBV2 and TRBJ2-2, is EPEVTQTPSHQVTQMGQEVILRCVPISNHLYFYWYRQILGQKVEFLVSFYNNEISEKSEIFDDQFSVERPDGSNFTLKIRSTKLEDSAMYFCAEGQTNTGELFFGEGSRLTVL.

A single count supports this clone. The gene calls are TRBV5-1 and TRBJ2-3; TRBD2 matches at 7 bases. This CDR3 is 17 amino acids long. V was clipped by 3 bases and J by 9 bases; unmatched bases: 19. Germline CDR1 reads SGHRS; CDR2 reads YFSETQ. The CDR3 sequence: CASSSPRDYPDVGTQYF. CDR3 sequence (DNA): TGCGCCAGCAGCTCTCCGCGGGACTACCCTGACGTGGGCACGCAGTATTTT.

V and J are TRBV27 and TRBJ1-2; 9 nucleotides line up with TRBD1. Per the germline V gene, CDR1 is MNHEY and CDR2 is SMNVEV (reference sequence). The CDR3 runs 15 residues. Losses at the gene ends were 2 bases for V and 8 bases for J; bases not matched to a gene: 9. Written as DNA, the CDR3 is TGTGCCAGCAGTTTAGTGTTCGGGACAGGGTGGGGCTACACCTTC. This gives the protein CASSLVFGTGWGYTF.

CDR3 DNA: TGTGCCAGCAGCTACCGACAGGGGGCGAACATTCAGTACTTC. Translated: CASSYRQGANIQYF. This chain uses TRBV6-6 with TRBJ2-4, with 10 bases that match TRBD1. The V gene end was trimmed by 6 bases and the J gene end by 7 bases; junction bases not matched to a gene: 6. CDR1 and CDR2 from the germline V gene are MNHNY and SVGAGI (reference sequence). The CDR3 totals 14 residues.

The chain links TRBV5-4 to TRBJ1-1; no clear D gene. Germline values: CDR1 SGHNT, CDR2 YYREEE (reference sequence). The germline V and J ends were trimmed by 1 base and 1 base, with 5 bases remaining between them. This CDR3 has 13 amino acids. This CDR3 reads CASSLTENTEAFF. The CDR3 DNA reads TGTGCCAGCAGCTTGACAGAGAACACTGAAGCTTTCTTT.

The V call is TRBV28, the J call TRBJ2-1; TRBD1 matches at 8 bases. V lost 11 bases and J lost 11; bases outside the gene matches: 17. Per the germline V gene, CDR1 is MDHEN and CDR2 is SYDVKM. The CDR3 is 14 residues long. The CDR3, as DNA: TGTGCCTCACGGACAGGGAGGACACAATGGAAGCAGTTCTTC. Amino acid sequence: CASRTGRTQWKQFF.

This clone was seen once. This chain connects TRBV4-3 to TRBJ2-3, with TRBD2 matching 8 bases. V trimming: 4 bases; J trimming: 6 bases; junction bases outside the gene matches: 9. From germline, CDR1 is LGHNA and CDR2 YSLEER. The CDR3 has 15 amino acids. The CDR3: CASSRTGGPWDTQYF. The CDR3 DNA follows: TGCGCCAGCAGCCGGACGGGGGGGCCCTGGGATACGCAGTATTTT.

The rearrangement links TRBV9 to TRBJ2-1; TRBD1 matches 9 bases. The trim removed 2 bases at V and 8 bases at J, leaving 8 bases unmatched. Germline V lookup: CDR1 SGDLS, CDR2 YYNGEE. The CDR3 is 15 amino acids. The CDR3 DNA is TGTGCCAGCAGCGTCGAGGACAGGGGATATGATGAGCAGTTCTTC. The encoded protein is CASSVEDRGYDEQFF.

The rearrangement joins TRBV6-1 to TRBJ2-2; maybe TRBD1 (5 bases). This CDR3 has 17 amino acids. Germline V gene data show CDR1 as MNHNS and CDR2 as SASEGT. The germline V and J ends were trimmed by 4 bases and 3 bases, with 18 bases remaining between them. This CDR3 is CASSGLCRAYYTGELFF. DNA for the CDR3: TGTGCCAGCAGTGGTCTTTGCAGGGCCTATTACACCGGGGAGCTGTTTTTT.

The chain links TRBV7-2 to TRBJ1-3, with unresolved D. The CDR3 contains 13 residues. Trimming removed 4 bases from V and 6 bases from J, with 10 bases in between. Germline CDR1 reads SGHTA; CDR2 reads FQGNSA. CDR3 sequence reads: CASSSTFLNTIYF. The CDR3 DNA reads as TGTGCCAGCAGCTCTACTTTCCTAAACACCATATATTTT.

J is TRBJ1-1 and V is TRBV28, with no clear D. The germline V gene encodes CDR1 MDHEN and CDR2 SYDVKM. The CDR3 loop spans 10 amino acids. Deletions cut 3 bases from V and 9 bases from J, with 5 bases between. CDR3 DNA: TGTGCCAGCAGTTTTGAGAAAGCTTTCTTT. It codes for CASSFEKAFF. Supplemented by reference TRBV28 and TRBJ1-1, the full variable domain reads DVKVTQSSRYLVKRTGEKVFLECVQDMDHENMFWYRQDPGLGLRLIYFSYDVKMKEKGDIPEGYSVSREKKERFSLILESASTNQTSMYLCASSFEKAFFGQGTRLTVV.

The chain recombines TRBV5-1 with TRBJ2-1, with 7 bases identical to TRBD2. CDR3 length: 15 amino acids. The V and J ends lost 4 bases and 2 bases, in that order; junction bases with no gene match: 6. Germline V CDR1 and CDR2: SGHRS, YFSETQ. The CDR3: CASSPMGGAYNEQFF. In DNA form, the CDR3 reads TGCGCCAGCAGCCCGATGGGGGGGGCCTACAATGAGCAGTTCTTC.

This chain connects TRBV11-3 to TRBJ2-3, with TRBD2 matching 11 bases. CDR1 and CDR2 from the germline V gene are SGHNT and YENEEA. V trimming: 5 bases; J trimming: 1 base; junction bases outside the gene matches: 5. The CDR3 is made up of 16 amino acids. CDR3 in DNA: TGTGCCAGCAGCCCTGGGACTAGCGGCCGCACAGATACGCAGTATTTT. Protein product: CASSPGTSGRTDTQYF.

The chain employs TRBV5-4 and TRBJ1-6, with D possibly matching TRBD1 (5 bases). The germline V gene has CDR1 SGHNT and CDR2 YYREEE (reference sequence). The CDR3 is 16 residues long. Trimming stripped 5 bases from V and 0 bases from J, with 12 bases between. CDR3 coding DNA: TGTGCCAGCAGTCCCGGACATAGCTCCTATAATTCACCCCTCCACTTT. Translating gives CASSPGHSSYNSPLHF.

This clone was seen once. The chain is built from TRBV30 and TRBJ2-1, with 7 bases fitting TRBD2. The CDR3 is 12 amino acids. The V gene end was trimmed by 3 bases and the J gene end by 6 bases; junction bases not matched to a gene: 2. CDR1 GTSNPN and CDR2 SVGIG come from the germline V gene (reference sequence). The CDR3 reads CAWRTSSNEQFF. In nucleotides, the CDR3 is TGTGCCTGGAGGACTAGCTCCAATGAGCAGTTCTTC. The whole variable domain, filled in from reference TRBV30 and TRBJ2-1, reads SQTIHQWPATLVQPVGSPLSLECTVEGTSNPNLYWYRQAAGRGLQLLFYSVGIGQISSEVPQNLSASRPQDRQFILSSKKLLLSDSGFYLCAWRTSSNEQFFGPGTRLTVL.

The CDR3 DNA is TGTGCCAGCAGTGAAGGACAGGGGGCTAGGGGCATTCAGTACTTC. It specifies CASSEGQGARGIQYF. The chain links TRBV2 to TRBJ2-4; 10 bases map to TRBD1. Germline V gene data show CDR1 as SNHLY and CDR2 as FYNNEI. CDR3 length: 15 amino acids. Germline trimming cut 1 base from V and 9 bases from J; bases unmatched to any gene: 6. Full variable domain (outside the CDR3, taken from reference TRBV2 and TRBJ2-4): EPEVTQTPSHQVTQMGQEVILRCVPISNHLYFYWYRQILGQKVEFLVSFYNNEISEKSEIFDDQFSVERPDGSNFTLKIRSTKLEDSAMYFCASSEGQGARGIQYFGAGTRLSVL.

This chain joins TRBV5-6 and TRBJ1-2; 8 bases match TRBD1. Germline assignment: CDR1 SGHDT and CDR2 YYEEEE. Trimming took 3 bases from V and 2 from J; bases not matched to a gene: 3. The CDR3 loop spans 14 amino acids. The CDR3 sequence is CASSWDRLNYGYTF. As DNA, the CDR3 is TGTGCCAGCAGCTGGGACAGGCTGAACTATGGCTACACCTTC.

The chain combines TRBV19 with TRBJ2-3; 9 nucleotides line up with TRBD1. The length of the CDR3 is 15 residues. Germline V gene data show CDR1 as LNHDA and CDR2 as SQIVND (reference sequence). The V segment lost 6 bases and the J segment 6 bases; nucleotides outside the gene matches: 10. CDR3: CASSTRDRVSDTQYF. DNA for the CDR3: TGTGCCAGTAGCACCCGGGACAGGGTATCTGATACGCAGTATTTT.

CDR3 loop: CASSYREFSGNTIYF. CDR3 nucleotides: TGTGCCAGCAGCTACAGGGAGTTCTCTGGAAACACCATATATTTT. The chain uses TRBV11-2 and TRBJ1-3; D is possibly TRBD1 (6 bases). CDR1 SGHAT and CDR2 FQNNGV come from the germline V gene. This CDR3 contains 15 residues. Deletions cut 4 bases from V and 0 bases from J, with 10 bases between.

The chain recombines TRBV15 with TRBJ1-3; TRBD1 matches at 8 bases. Germline V CDR1 and CDR2: LNHNV, YYDKDF (reference sequence). This CDR3 has 15 amino acids. Trimming took 5 bases from V and 6 from J; bases not matched to a gene: 9. DNA of the CDR3: TGTGCCACCAGCGCCGGACAGGGTAATGTAAACACCATATATTTT. It codes for CATSAGQGNVNTIYF. Together with reference TRBV15 and TRBJ1-3, the CDR3 gives the full variable domain: DAMVIQNPRYQVTQFGKPVTLSCSQTLNHNVMYWYQQKSSQAPKLLFHYYDKDFNNEADTPDNFQSRRPNTSFCFLDIRSPGLGDTAMYLCATSAGQGNVNTIYFGEGSWLTVV.

This chain uses TRBV28 with TRBJ1-1, with 9 bases matching TRBD1. With 6 bases clipped from V and 3 bases from J, the junction kept 11 bases outside the gene matches. Per germline, CDR1 MDHEN and CDR2 SYDVKM. The CDR3 runs to 16 residues. The CDR3 here is CASRRPGTGTDTEAFF. The DNA for the CDR3 is TGTGCCAGCAGGCGTCCCGGGACAGGGACGGACACTGAAGCTTTCTTT.

This rearrangement joins TRBV9 to TRBJ2-2; perhaps TRBD2 as D (6 bases). The CDR3 extends over 15 amino acids. Germline CDR1 and CDR2: SGDLS and YYNGEE. Trimming cost V 0 bases and J 3 bases, with 9 bases left between them. The CDR3 DNA is TGTGCCAGCAGCGTAGAGGCGGGGTACACCGGGGAGCTGTTTTTT. Its protein product is CASSVEAGYTGELFF.

This chain joins TRBV28 and TRBJ1-2; TRBD1 is a possible D gene (5 bases). Germline V CDR1 and CDR2: MDHEN, SYDVKM. Trimming stripped 3 bases from V and 5 bases from J, with 10 bases between. The CDR3 contains 13 residues. CDR3 protein: CASSFYRLYGYTF. CDR3 nucleotides: TGTGCCAGCAGTTTCTACAGGTTGTATGGCTACACCTTC.